Listed below are T cell receptor beta chains from one sample, sequenced in a study of Graves' ophthalmopathy and Graves' hyperthyroidism. In TCRdb, the multiplex PCR reads were re-called with MiXCR into one record per CDR3 protein. The sample contains some 210,000 distinct CDR3 sequences, about 32% of which appear only once. The sequenced material came from peripheral blood. The receptors originated from a man in his fifties or sixties with Graves' ophthalmopathy. Both conserved end residues are part of each CDR3. The order of the fields is V gene, D gene, clone size, J gene, CDR3 protein, CDR3 DNA. D genes are given only for firm matches. Not all rows give a size; the values are once, few, many and, for expanded clones, a class.

>TRBV6-1|.|.|TRBJ1-6
CASSGNNSPLHF
TGTGCCAGCAGCGGTAATAATTCACCCCTCCACTTT
>TRBV11-3|TRBD1|many|TRBJ1-1
CASSLVKGAPTEAFF
TGTGCCAGCAGCTTAGTAAAGGGGGCGCCCACTGAAGCTTTCTTT
>TRBV6-4|.|many|TRBJ2-7
CASSYGSGYEQYF
TGTGCCAGCAGTTACGGGAGTGGGTACGAGCAGTACTTC
>TRBV19|TRBD1|many|TRBJ1-2
CASTWDSVNYGYTF
TGTGCCAGTACCTGGGACAGCGTTAACTATGGCTACACCTTC
>TRBV7-8|.|many|TRBJ1-2
CASSDGSHYGYTF
TGTGCCAGCAGCGACGGGTCTCACTATGGCTACACCTTC
>TRBV5-4|.|.|TRBJ2-5
CASSFPTLQETQYF
TGTGCCAGCAGCTTTCCCACCCTCCAAGAGACCCAGTACTTC
>TRBV27|.|.|TRBJ1-6
CASSYGHTGSPLHF
TGTGCCAGCAGTTACGGGCATACAGGATCACCCCTCCACTTT
>TRBV6-1|TRBD1|.|TRBJ1-5
CASNPTGSNQPQHF
TGTGCCAGCAATCCGACAGGGAGCAATCAGCCCCAGCATTTT
>TRBV18|.|many|TRBJ2-7
CASSSPASPYEQYF
TGTGCCAGCTCATCCCCGGCCAGCCCCTACGAGCAGTACTTC
>TRBV7-8|.|many|TRBJ1-3
CASSTKRLRRGNTIYF
TGTGCCAGCAGCACAAAACGACTCAGGAGAGGAAACACCATATATTTT
>TRBV29-1|TRBD2|many|TRBJ2-7
CSVQLAGGGYEQYF
TGCAGCGTTCAACTAGCGGGAGGGGGATACGAGCAGTACTTC
>TRBV6-2/TRBV6-3|TRBD1|.|TRBJ1-2
CASSYEGADYGYTF
TGTGCCAGCAGTTACGAGGGGGCGGACTATGGCTACACCTTC
>TRBV11-1|.|many|TRBJ1-1
CASSFLGRTEAFF
TGTGCCAGCAGCTTCCTGGGGAGGACTGAAGCTTTCTTT
>TRBV6-1|TRBD1|few|TRBJ2-7
CASRRDRGSSYEQYF
TGTGCCAGCAGAAGGGACAGGGGCAGCTCCTACGAGCAGTACTTC
>TRBV6-4|.|.|TRBJ1-2
CASSWGLGYTF
TGTGCCAGCAGTTGGGGATTAGGCTACACCTTC
>TRBV6-5|.|.|TRBJ1-2
CASSYSIGERVYGYTF
TGTGCCAGCAGTTACTCGATCGGGGAAAGGGTCTATGGCTACACCTTC
>TRBV12-5|TRBD2|.|TRBJ2-7
CASGGGVSYEQYF
TGTGCTAGTGGGGGGGGGGTCTCCTACGAGCAGTACTTC
>TRBV29-1|.|many|TRBJ2-5
CSALWGQETQYF
TGCAGCGCCCTATGGGGCCAAGAGACCCAGTACTTC
>TRBV19|.|.|TRBJ2-2
CASQRWGPGDGELFF
TGTGCCAGTCAACGATGGGGGCCGGGGGACGGGGAGCTGTTTTTT
>TRBV7-9|TRBD2|many|TRBJ2-5
CASSFISGTFQETQYF
TGTGCCAGCAGCTTTATTAGCGGGACATTCCAAGAGACCCAGTACTTC
>TRBV11-2|.|many|TRBJ2-2
CASSAVRNTGELFF
TGTGCCAGCAGCGCGGTTAGAAACACCGGGGAGCTGTTTTTT
>TRBV27|TRBD2|many|TRBJ2-7
CASSLTSGNLWEQYF
TGTGCCAGCAGTTTGACTAGCGGGAACCTCTGGGAGCAGTACTTC
>TRBV11-2|TRBD2|.|TRBJ2-1
CASRSASGRGSKFF
TGTGCCAGCAGGTCGGCTAGCGGGAGGGGGTCGAAGTTCTTC
>TRBV7-3|.|many|TRBJ2-7
CASSLIDRTEQYF
TGTGCCAGCAGCTTAATCGACAGAACCGAGCAGTACTTC
>TRBV27|.|.|TRBJ1-2
CASSLMGRGFYGYTF
TGTGCCAGCAGTTTAATGGGTCGTGGATTCTATGGCTACACCTTC
>TRBV12-3/TRBV12-4|.|.|TRBJ2-5
CASSFIIQETQYF
TGTGCCAGCAGTTTCATCATTCAAGAGACCCAGTACTTC